The 7 T cell receptor beta chains below come from one sample, sequenced in a study of shared clonotypes between healthy human individuals. The method was immunoSEQ multiplex PCR; TCRdb's version includes in-frame clones alone and lacks a portion of them. The repertoire holds fewer than 600,000 clones, 79% seen once, with 10% to 15% in the top ten. The sequencing sample was made of PBMCs. Every receptor here comes from a woman between 40 and 50 years old in good health. Some clones in this sample may be carry-over from other donors' samples.

This clone was recorded a few times. The chain joins TRBV30 to TRBJ2-1, with 7 bases fitting TRBD1. V lost 4 bases, J lost 10 bases, and 13 bases stayed unmatched. The CDR3 length is 14 residues. Germline CDR1 is GTSNPN and CDR2 is SVGIG (reference sequence). The CDR3 DNA sequence: TGTGCCTGGAAGAAAACCGGGACAGTAATCGAGCAGTTCTTC. Translated, it gives CAWKKTGTVIEQFF.

The chain combines TRBV2 with TRBJ1-2; D is unresolved. Germline assignment: CDR1 SNHLY and CDR2 FYNNEI. CDR3 length equals 13 residues. Trimming shortened V by 0 bases and J by 4 bases, and 6 bases separated the two germline ends. Written as DNA, the CDR3 is TGTGCCAGCAGTGAAGCGATCGGCTATGGCTACACCTTC. Its protein product is CASSEAIGYGYTF. The full variable domain, its missing parts supplied by reference TRBV2 and TRBJ1-2, is EPEVTQTPSHQVTQMGQEVILRCVPISNHLYFYWYRQILGQKVEFLVSFYNNEISEKSEIFDDQFSVERPDGSNFTLKIRSTKLEDSAMYFCASSEAIGYGYTFGSGTRLTVV.

This chain links TRBV9 with TRBJ2-3, with 7 bases that match TRBD2. Germline CDR1 is SGDLS and CDR2 is YYNGEE. The ends lost 0 bases at V and 5 bases at J; junction bases unmatched: 12. The CDR3 sequence is 17 residues long. CDR3 protein: CASSVDPRGSQGDTQYF. CDR3 bases: TGTGCCAGCAGCGTAGATCCTCGCGGGAGTCAAGGAGATACGCAGTATTTT.

The chain employs TRBV7-3 and TRBJ2-1, with TRBD1 identical over 7 bases. The CDR3 extends over 16 amino acids. V was clipped by 5 bases and J by 3 bases; unmatched bases: 10. Per the germline V gene, CDR1 is SGHTA and CDR2 is FQGTGA. CDR3 loop: CASSNPGTEIYNEQFF. CDR3 coding DNA: TGTGCCAGCAGCAACCCCGGGACAGAAATCTACAATGAGCAGTTCTTC.

This clone was seen just once. This chain links TRBV6-6 with TRBJ2-7; D is unclear. V was clipped by 0 bases and J by 7 bases, with 4 bases between them. Germline V gives CDR1 MNHNY, CDR2 SVGAGI (reference sequence). The CDR3 contains 11 residues. The CDR3 DNA follows: TGTGCCAGCAGTTACTCGAGGGAGCAGTACTTC. Protein sequence: CASSYSREQYF.

The V gene is TRBV23-1, the J gene TRBJ1-5; the D is unclear. TRBV23-1 is annotated as an ORF whose role is uncertain. The CDR3 sequence is 15 residues long. Trimming took off 4 bases at V and 7 bases at J, with 17 bases between the two ends. The CDR3 DNA reads as TGCGCCAGCAGTCTCAGATACCCCTCGGGGCAGCCCCAGCATTTT. It encodes CASSLRYPSGQPQHF.

The genes are TRBV5-6 and TRBJ2-3; no definite D call. The CDR3 sequence is 14 residues long. Germline V gene lookup returns CDR1 SGHDT and CDR2 YYEEEE. V was cut by 2 bases and J by 4 bases, with 11 bases left in between. The CDR3 bases are TGTGCCAGCAGCTTCCAAGCACTCCCAGATACGCAGTATTTT. Amino acid sequence: CASSFQALPDTQYF.